This T cell receptor (beta chain) is from a study of T cells in women clearing cervical HPV infection. Prevalent HPV16 infections were excluded; only incident single HPV16 infections included. The protocol was immunoSEQ multiplex PCR, while the TCRdb copy is restricted to in-frame clones and leaves out a portion. Its clone listing holds some 39,000 clones. For this clone: The read comes to an end 3 residues before the CDR3 does, leaving the germline J gene to fill in the end.

CDR3 length equals 14 residues. After removal of 6 bases from V and 6 bases from J, the junction contained 11 bases not matched to a gene. Germline CDR1 reads DFQATT; CDR2 reads SNEGSKA (reference sequence). Material for sequencing was blood buffy coat. The source is a woman between 18 and 70 years old with a cervical HPV16 infection that either progressed to CIN3+ or cleared (not recorded which). V gene TRBV20-1 combines with J gene TRBJ1-5; 7 bases fit TRBD1. CDR3: CSAPGQDLGQPQHF. CDR3 DNA, as far as it was read: TGCAGTGCACCTGGACAGGATTTGGGTCAGCCC.